The text below deals with one T cell receptor (beta chain). No cognate antigen has been identified for it. Base qualities were left out, and no much larger clone turns up one base away. The data were taken from a study of cytomegalovirus exposure and HLA in healthy donors (TCRdb year 2017). About the investigation overall: According to an earlier analysis of 550 to 750 of the donors, about 190 million T cells yielded roughly 110 million unique TCR beta sequences and 276 Gb of sequence data. An early release covering about 600 HLA-typed donors comprised 300 to 350 gigabases of sequencing data and around 86 million unique TCR sequences. The genetic ancestry cluster associated with self-reported Caucasian donors included about 84% of the roughly 390 genotyped donors. The study was designed to test whether signatures of past pathogen exposure could be identified by cataloging public T cell receptors. The study profiled the T cell repertoires of fewer than 850 subjects by immunosequencing and related them to cytomegalovirus serostatus. In addition to the first cohort of 666 subjects, a separate validation cohort of over 90 different subjects was used. The study combined high-throughput TCR immunosequencing, statistical association of individual TCRs with disease status, and machine learning to predict cytomegalovirus infection status. To study patterns of TCR occurrence, a later analysis re-analyzed previously published TCR beta repertoires from around 700 donors and added high-resolution HLA genotyping. Rather than using new phenotypic data, the later analysis identified candidate immune exposures from TCR beta sequences and from how often those sequences occurred across donors. An earlier analysis of 500 to 650 of the donors applied high-throughput TCR beta sequencing to assess whether each TCR beta V gene segment acted as functional or pseudogenic. Donor age, sex, ethnicity and CMV serostatus were compiled alongside the repertoire data. A later genetic analysis took genome-wide SNP genotypes for 398 of the 666 donors and used that subset as a discovery cohort. All discovery cohort repertoires had been generated on a single sequencing platform. HLA typing covered class I and class II loci at four-digit resolution. The number of typed donors differed by locus: about 629-630 for A, B, C, DRB1 and DQB1; approximately 520 for DQA1; 606 for DPA1; and roughly 470 for DPB1. About 5 DR-DQ haplotypes were handled as single units for association and clustering, since linkage in the cohort was strong. Among 398 genotyped donors of the cohort, an average of roughly 230,000 unique TCR beta nucleotide sequences was sequenced per donor, of which approximately 19% were non-productive. Study-wide findings and limitations: Most TCR sequences were seen in very few donors, while some public TCRs were found in many individuals. Several of the top co-occurrence clusters appeared to be linked to parvovirus B19, influenza, CMV and Epstein-Barr virus, according to a later analysis. A further reported finding was that TCR beta sequences accurately predicted the HLA-A and HLA-B alleles for most subjects in the first cohort. When HLA alleles, especially DR and DQ, strongly co-occurred, attributing TCR associations to individual alleles was difficult. Roughly uniform sequencing depth across donors was assumed in presence/absence analyses, although this assumption may not hold. According to the authors, the approach could potentially be generalized to other disease states and immunological phenotypes. CMV serostatus was the only immune exposure information available for the cohort. The sequencing pipeline was judged likely to have produced a cluster of highly shared sequence variants as a technical artifact. The classifier was reported to diagnose cytomegalovirus status with high specificity and sensitivity in both the original cohort and the validation cohort. The cohort was sequenced for TCR beta chains only, and without alpha or paired-chain data the features that could be detected were limited. Linkage disequilibrium might explain the correlated functional status among segregating V segments, but an unknown experimental factor could not be ruled out. Some IMGT-functional V segments, including TRBV6-2 and TRBV6-3, could not be distinguished by the 87-base-pair reads and were therefore excluded. A later analysis associated around 16,000 TCR beta sequences with specific HLA alleles at a false discovery rate of 0.05. In a later analysis, TCR association rates were found to vary across HLA loci, with the most associated TCRs seen for DRB1 alleles and the fewest for HLA-C alleles. An association between a missense DCLRE1C variant and V-gene and J-gene trimming of TCR beta chains was found in a later genetic analysis and replicated in an independent cohort. According to a later genetic analysis, donors in an Asian-associated ancestry cluster had fewer N-insertions in productive TCRs than the roughly 670-donor mean. Because some donors lacked HLA typing at each locus, the association tests relied only on the typed subset. In a later analysis, HLA-associated TCR beta chains showed more clonal expansion and lower generation probabilities than non-associated chains that were equally common. In the study, some 160 TCR beta chains were listed as associated with cytomegalovirus. An earlier analysis of around 540 of the donors showed that most TCR beta V segments appeared in productive rearrangements either about 90% or about 30% of the time, which broadly matched IMGT annotations. According to a later analysis, most CMV-associated TCR beta chains appeared to be HLA-restricted, and the HLA associations seemed to be driven largely by CMV exposure. A few of the identified cytomegalovirus-associated TCR beta chains were confirmed in vitro to be specific for cytomegalovirus antigens. About 17 rarely observed V segments, including chromosome 9 orphons, were excluded from the earlier analysis of approximately 600 of the donors because counts were too low.

The cohort was made up of approximately 670 healthy bone marrow donors. At the time of sampling, all cohort members were nominally healthy, though unrecorded immune exposures were likely present. The donor was CMV seronegative and was included in the group of a few hundred seronegative cohort members. Each donor provided a peripheral blood sample, and peripheral blood mononuclear cells were used for TCR beta sequencing. Genomic DNA extraction from the blood cell samples was performed with the Qiagen DNeasy Blood Extraction Kit. V and J lose 1 base and 3 bases, and a span of 6 bases separates them. CDR1 and CDR2, per the germline V gene, are KGHSH and LQKENI. The CDR3 covers 13 residues, taking in both the cysteine and the phenylalanine. Only CDR3 DNA remains: 39 bases, in frame from the first base. Receptors were amplified or captured by the immunoSEQ multiplex PCR assay. For the multiplex PCR, a mixture combining 60 forward primers for TCR Vbeta segments and 13 reverse primers for TCR Jbeta segments was used. Amplification of the CDR3 region of rearranged TCR beta genes was performed with a multiplex PCR assay on genomic DNA. Amplified TCR beta libraries were sequenced as 87-base-pair reads on the Illumina HiSeq System. Processing in the source paper ran as follows. A later analysis tallied 75 million to 95 million unique TCR beta chains across the approximately 670 repertoires, and some 10 million of those chains were shared by two or more donors. Raw reads were error-corrected and collapsed into unique sequences with a nearest-neighbor algorithm that merged closely related sequences to remove PCR and sequencing errors. V, D and J gene segments were assigned by aligning CDR3 sequences to IMGT reference sequences. Each retained sequence needed at least a six-nucleotide match to both a V gene segment and a J gene segment. Rearrangements were called productive when the CDR3 lacked stop codons and stayed in frame with V and J; all others were non-productive. Following IMGT convention, CDR3 was defined as the stretch from the second conserved V-encoded cysteine up to the conserved J-encoded phenylalanine. The earlier analysis of some 580 of the donors excluded any sequence lacking an unambiguous match to a single V gene segment. In an earlier analysis of several hundred of the donors, a V segment was called functional when productive rearrangements were above 56.7%, and segregating when the standard deviation between donors exceeded 5%. To diagnose cytomegalovirus status from the catalog of TCR beta chain sequences, a statistical classification framework was built. In a later analysis, TCR nucleotide sequences were compared against IMGT/GENE-DB human TR gene sequences so that V and J genes could be assigned. The TCRdist pipeline was used in a later analysis to assign CDR3 sequences and most-parsimonious VDJ recombination scenarios. In a later analysis, each TCR beta chain was defined by its CDR3 amino acid sequence together with its V-gene family, and reads without a unique V-gene family were excluded. A later analysis removed several hundred highly shared, low-generation-probability nucleotide sequences to deal with suspected cross-contamination and a sequencing artifact. For each public chain, a later analysis derived a clonal expansion index from normalized ranks of inferred template counts within each repertoire. In a later analysis, generation probabilities were computed using a VDJ recombination model fitted to out-of-frame rearrangements, and the results were checked against IGoR. In a later analysis, TCR-TCR, TCR-HLA and TCR-CMV co-occurrence was scored with hypergeometric tests, and a repertoire-size bias correction was applied to TCR pairs. In a later analysis, false discovery rates were estimated by permuting HLA or CMV assignments 20 times. In a later analysis, co-occurring TCRs were grouped using DBSCAN, and TCRdist sequence similarity was added for clustering within HLA-allele-positive subsets. Repertoires with fewer than 30,000 or more than 120,000 public chains were left out of co-occurrence clustering, as were about five repertoires with anomalous nucleotide sharing. TCRdb's version of the immuneACCESS table is confined to in-frame rearrangements and falls short of the full clone set. An unresolved V gene accounts for under half of the shortfall where checked; the remainder is of unknown origin. V, J and clone size are those of that table, while D and trimming were read from the DNA. The sample yields approximately 160,000 clones; around 76% were counted once. About 1.6% of the sample is held by the ten biggest clonotypes.

Rearrangement joined TRBV18 to TRBJ1-2; TRBD1 is a weak D gene call, 6 bases matching. The clonotype comes from a man aged 40-49 years in good health and CMV-seronegative. Source material: PBMCs. For the CDR3, the sequence is CASSPQGDYGYTF. In nucleotide form, the sequence is TGTGCCAGCTCACCACAGGGGGACTATGGCTACACCTTC.